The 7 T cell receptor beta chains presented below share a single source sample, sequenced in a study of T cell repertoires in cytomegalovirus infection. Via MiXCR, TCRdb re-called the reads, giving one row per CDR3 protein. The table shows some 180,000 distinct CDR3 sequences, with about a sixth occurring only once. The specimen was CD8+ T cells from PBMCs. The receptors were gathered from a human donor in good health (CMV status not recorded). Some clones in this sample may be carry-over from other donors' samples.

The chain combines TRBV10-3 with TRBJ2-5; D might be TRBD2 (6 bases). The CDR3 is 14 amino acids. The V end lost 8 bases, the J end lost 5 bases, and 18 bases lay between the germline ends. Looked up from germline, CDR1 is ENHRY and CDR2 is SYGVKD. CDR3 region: CAIELGGAPETQYF. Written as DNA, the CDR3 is TGTGCCATCGAGTTGGGCGGGGCACCGGAGACCCAGTACTTC.

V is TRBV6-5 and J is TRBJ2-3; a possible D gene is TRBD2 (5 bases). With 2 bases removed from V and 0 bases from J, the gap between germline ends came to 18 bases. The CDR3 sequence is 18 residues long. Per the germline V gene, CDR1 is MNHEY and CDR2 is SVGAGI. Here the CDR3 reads CASSYPIPGKPSTDTQYF. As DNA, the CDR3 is TGTGCCAGCAGTTACCCGATCCCGGGGAAGCCGAGCACAGATACGCAGTATTTT.

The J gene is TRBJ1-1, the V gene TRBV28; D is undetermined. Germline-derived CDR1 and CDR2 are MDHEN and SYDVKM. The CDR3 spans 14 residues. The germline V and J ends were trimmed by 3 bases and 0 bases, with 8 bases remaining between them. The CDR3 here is CASSFPSMNTEAFF. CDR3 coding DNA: TGTGCCAGCAGTTTCCCCTCTATGAACACTGAAGCTTTCTTT. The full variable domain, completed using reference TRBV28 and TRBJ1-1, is DVKVTQSSRYLVKRTGEKVFLECVQDMDHENMFWYRQDPGLGLRLIYFSYDVKMKEKGDIPEGYSVSREKKERFSLILESASTNQTSMYLCASSFPSMNTEAFFGQGTRLTVV.

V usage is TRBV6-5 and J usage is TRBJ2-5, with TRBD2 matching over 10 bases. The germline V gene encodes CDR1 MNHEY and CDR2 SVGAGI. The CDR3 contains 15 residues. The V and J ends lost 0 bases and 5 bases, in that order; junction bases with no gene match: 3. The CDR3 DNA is TGTGCCAGCAGTTACTCTAGCGGGGGGAGTGAGACCCAGTACTTC. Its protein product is CASSYSSGGSETQYF.

Written as DNA, the CDR3 is TGTGCCAGCAGTTTAGTGGTGGGATACGAGCAGTACTTC. It translates to CASSLVVGYEQYF. V and J are TRBV12-3 or TRBV12-4 and TRBJ2-7, with unresolved D. Trimming pared 1 base from V and 4 bases from J, leaving 8 bases between. The CDR3 runs to 13 residues.

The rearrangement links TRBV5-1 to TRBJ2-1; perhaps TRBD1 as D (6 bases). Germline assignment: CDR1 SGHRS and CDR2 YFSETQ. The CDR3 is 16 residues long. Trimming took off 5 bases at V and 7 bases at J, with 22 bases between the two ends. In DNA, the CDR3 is TGCGCCAGCAGGGACCCCGGGACACCAAAAGAAAATGAGCAGTTCTTC. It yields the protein CASRDPGTPKENEQFF.

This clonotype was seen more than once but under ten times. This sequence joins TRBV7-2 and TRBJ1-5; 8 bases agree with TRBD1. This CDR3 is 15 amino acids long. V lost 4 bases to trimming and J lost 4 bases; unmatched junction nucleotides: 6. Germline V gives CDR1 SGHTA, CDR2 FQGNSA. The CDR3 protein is CASSSRTGINQPQHF. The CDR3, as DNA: TGTGCCAGCAGCTCAAGGACAGGGATAAATCAGCCCCAGCATTTT.